Described below is a single T cell receptor beta chain sequence and its context. The antigen is unknown. This record comes from a study of cytomegalovirus exposure and HLA in healthy donors. General study results and limits: The authors reported that TCR beta sequences could predict HLA-A and HLA-B alleles. These predictions were accurate for most subjects in the first cohort. When analyzed later, the rates of TCR association showed variation by HLA locus, with DRB1 the most and HLA-C the fewest. TCR beta V- and J-gene trimming, according to a later analysis, was linked to a missense DCLRE1C variant.

The V gene lost 2 bases and the J gene lost 5 bases, with 12 bases spanning the gap. CDR1 is MNHEY, CDR2 SMNVEV, per germline (reference sequence). CDR3 length equals 15 residues. PCR employed 60 Vbeta and 13 Jbeta primers. Measured with immunoSEQ multiplex PCR; TCRdb has only the in-frame clones, and not every one. The data hold more than 150,000 clones, with nearly 80% observed a single time. The sequenced material came from PBMCs. This TCR was recovered from a man over 45 in good health and CMV-seropositive. The genes are TRBV27 and TRBJ2-2; D remains unclear. CDR3 nucleotide sequence: TGTGCCAGCAGTTTAATCGTCGGAGAAACCGGGGAGCTGTTTTTT. Translating it yields CASSLIVGETGELFF.